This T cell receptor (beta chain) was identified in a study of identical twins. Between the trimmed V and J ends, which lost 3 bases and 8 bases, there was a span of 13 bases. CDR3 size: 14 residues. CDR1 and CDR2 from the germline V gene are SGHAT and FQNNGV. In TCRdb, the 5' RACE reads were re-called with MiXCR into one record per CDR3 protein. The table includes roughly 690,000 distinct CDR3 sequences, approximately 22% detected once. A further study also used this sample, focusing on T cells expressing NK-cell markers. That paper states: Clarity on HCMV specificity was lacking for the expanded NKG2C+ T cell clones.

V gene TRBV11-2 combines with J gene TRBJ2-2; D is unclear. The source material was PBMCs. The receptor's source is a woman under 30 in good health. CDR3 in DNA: TGTGCCAGCAGCTTTATCCGTTCTGGGGGGGAGCTGTTTTTT. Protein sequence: CASSFIRSGGELFF.